A single sample is the source of the 6 T cell receptor beta chains below, sequenced in a study of T-cell reconstitution after alpha-beta-depleted transplantation in children. TCRbeta library preparation incorporated unique molecular identifiers. TCRdb redid the calling of the PCR reads with MiXCR, one entry per CDR3 protein. The table records about 510,000 distinct CDR3 sequences, roughly 11% of them present only once. The sequencing here drew on PBMCs, mostly from graft donor cells, taken 180 days after TCRalphabeta/CD19-depleted stem cell transplant. The receptor source for this set is a female patient aged 2-9 years who had a stem cell transplant for aplastic anemia, so the T cells may come from the graft donor.

The chain has TRBV12-3 or TRBV12-4 and TRBJ2-1; 9 positions agree with TRBD2. V trimming: 8 bases; J trimming: 2 bases; junction bases outside the gene matches: 10. The CDR3 totals 16 residues. The CDR3 region is CASRQGGRAPYNEQFF. DNA of the CDR3: TGTGCCAGCCGGCAAGGCGGGAGGGCCCCCTACAATGAGCAGTTCTTC.

This chain joins TRBV7-9 and TRBJ1-4; D perhaps matches TRBD1 (6 bases). The germline V gene encodes CDR1 SEHNR and CDR2 FQNEAQ (reference sequence). V lost 3 bases and J 10 bases, leaving 18 bases between the germline ends. This CDR3 is built from 15 residues. CDR3 nucleotide sequence: TGTGCCAGCAGCTTCGGGGAACAGGGCTGGGTAAAACTGTTTTTT. Translated, it gives CASSFGEQGWVKLFF.

V is TRBV6-1 and J is TRBJ2-3, with TRBD2 matching 7 bases. Germline CDR1 MNHNS, CDR2 SASEGT. The CDR3 consists of 16 residues. J gave up 0 bases and V 6 bases, and 9 bases lay outside the gene matches. The CDR3 sequence: CASREFGRPSTDTQYF. In DNA form, the CDR3 reads TGTGCCAGCAGAGAATTCGGGAGGCCTAGCACAGATACGCAGTATTTT.

The CDR3 protein is CASGLGATNEKLFF. CDR3 coding DNA: TGTGCTAGTGGTTTGGGTGCAACTAATGAAAAACTGTTTTTT. The gene calls are TRBV12-5 and TRBJ1-4; D is undetermined. Deletions cut 1 base from V and 0 bases from J, with 3 bases between. From germline, CDR1 is LGHNT and CDR2 FRNRAP. The CDR3 runs 14 residues.

This clonotype was detected once. The chain carries TRBV14 and TRBJ1-6; D call uncertain. Trimming left V 4 bases short and J 0 bases short, with 13 bases between. This CDR3 has 17 amino acids. Germline values: CDR1 SGHDN, CDR2 FVKESK. DNA for the CDR3: TGTGCCAGCAGCCTTCAGCGTCCGAGCTCCTATAATTCACCCCTCCACTTT. As protein: CASSLQRPSSYNSPLHF.

This clonotype occurred a few times. The V call is TRBV5-5, the J call TRBJ2-7, with D maybe TRBD1 (6 bases). This CDR3 is 14 amino acids long. The ends were cut back, 4 bases at V and 2 bases at J, with 13 bases in the middle. Per the germline V gene, CDR1 is SGHKS and CDR2 is YYEKEE (reference sequence). The CDR3 DNA is TGTGCCAGCAGCCTAGGACAGCAGACCTACGAGCAGTACTTC. Protein sequence: CASSLGQQTYEQYF.